This T cell receptor (beta chain) was obtained from a study of blood T cells in healthy people across ages. A second PCR, run for about 7 to 11 cycles, used a sample-barcoded 5' primer plus a J-beta primer mix. One entry per CDR3 protein results from TCRdb running MiXCR on the 5' RACE reads. The data hold approximately 780,000 distinct CDR3 sequences, with around 25% observed a single time. Collection of around 10 milliliters of peripheral blood was performed for each donor. The CDR3 totals 12 residues. Germline CDR1 SGHNT, CDR2 YYREEE (reference sequence). The same sample was also used in a study of T cells of mothers and their children.

The TCR originated in a boy between 10 and 17 years old in good health. The chain carries TRBV5-4 and TRBJ2-5; no reliable D call. Matching the DNA end better, TRBJ2-7 makes the J call doubtful. Sample: blood. CDR3 nucleotide sequence: TGTGCCAGCAGCTTCGTGGGGAACGAGCAGTACTTC. Encoded protein: CASSFVGNEQYF.